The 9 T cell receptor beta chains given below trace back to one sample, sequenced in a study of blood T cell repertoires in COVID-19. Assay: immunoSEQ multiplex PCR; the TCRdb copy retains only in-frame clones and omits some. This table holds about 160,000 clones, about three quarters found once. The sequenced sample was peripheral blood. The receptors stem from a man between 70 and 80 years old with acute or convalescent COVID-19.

The CDR3 coding sequence is TGTGCCAGCCGGGACAGTCTAGCCAAAAACATTCAGTACTTC. Protein sequence: CASRDSLAKNIQYF. V is TRBV7-8 and J is TRBJ2-4; 7 nucleotides match TRBD1. Losses at the gene ends were 8 bases for V and 0 bases for J; bases not matched to a gene: 4. Germline lookup yields CDR1 SGHVS and CDR2 FQNEAQ. CDR3 length: 14 residues.

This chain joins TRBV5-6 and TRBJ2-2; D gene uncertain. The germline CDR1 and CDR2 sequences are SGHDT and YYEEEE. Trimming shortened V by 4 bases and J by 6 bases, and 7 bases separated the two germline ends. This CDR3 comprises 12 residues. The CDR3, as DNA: TGTGCCAGCAGCATTGTAGCCGGGGAGCTGTTTTTT. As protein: CASSIVAGELFF.

This CDR3 reads CASSQERGDYGYTF. The CDR3 DNA reads as TGTGCCAGCAGCCAAGAACGGGGGGACTATGGCTACACCTTC. The chain couples TRBV4-2 to TRBJ1-2; tentative D call: TRBD1 (5 bases). Per germline, CDR1 LGHNA and CDR2 YNFKEQ. The CDR3 sequence is 14 residues long. Trimming stripped 0 bases from V and 3 bases from J, with 8 bases between.

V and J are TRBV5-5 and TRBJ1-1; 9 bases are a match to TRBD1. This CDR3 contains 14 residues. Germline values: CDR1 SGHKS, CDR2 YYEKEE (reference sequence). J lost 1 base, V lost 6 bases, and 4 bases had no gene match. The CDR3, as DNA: TGTGCCAGCATATTGGACAGGGGGAACACTGAAGCTTTCTTT. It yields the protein CASILDRGNTEAFF.

This chain's CDR3 is CASNEDRRQETQYF. The CDR3 DNA is TGTGCCAGTAACGAGGACAGGCGTCAAGAGACCCAGTACTTC. The V gene is TRBV19, the J gene TRBJ2-5; 7 positions agree with TRBD1. Germline trimming cut 7 bases from V and 2 bases from J; bases unmatched to any gene: 7. The CDR3 totals 14 residues. Germline V gives CDR1 LNHDA, CDR2 SQIVND (reference sequence).

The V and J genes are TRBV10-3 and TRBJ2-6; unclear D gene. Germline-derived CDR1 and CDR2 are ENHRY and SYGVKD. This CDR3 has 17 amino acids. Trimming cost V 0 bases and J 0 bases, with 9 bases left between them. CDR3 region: CAISESTRSSGANVLTF. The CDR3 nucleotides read TGTGCCATCAGTGAGTCGACGAGGAGCTCTGGGGCCAACGTCCTGACTTTC.

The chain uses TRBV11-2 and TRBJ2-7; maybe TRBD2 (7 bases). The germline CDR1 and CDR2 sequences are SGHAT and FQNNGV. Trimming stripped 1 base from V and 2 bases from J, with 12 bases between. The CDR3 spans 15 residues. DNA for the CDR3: TGTGCCAGCAGCTTAGTTAGGGGGGGAACCTACGAGCAGTACTTC. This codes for CASSLVRGGTYEQYF.

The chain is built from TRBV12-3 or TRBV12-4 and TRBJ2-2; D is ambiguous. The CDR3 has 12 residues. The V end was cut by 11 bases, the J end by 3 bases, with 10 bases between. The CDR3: CASSGDTGELFF. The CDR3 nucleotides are TGTGCCTCCTCGGGTGACACCGGGGAGCTGTTTTTT.

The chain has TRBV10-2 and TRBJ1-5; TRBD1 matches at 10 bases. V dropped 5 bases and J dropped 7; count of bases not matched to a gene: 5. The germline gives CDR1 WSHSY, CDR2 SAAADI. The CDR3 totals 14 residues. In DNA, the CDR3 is TGCGCCAGCAGTTTCGGGACAGGGGAGCAGCCCCAGCATTTT. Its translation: CASSFGTGEQPQHF.